The 30 T cell receptor beta chains listed next were all sequenced from one sample in a study of CD8 T cells in Susac syndrome. Random hexamers primed reverse transcription of roughly 0.5 to 1 ug RNA. TCRdb recomputed calls from the immunoSEQ multiplex PCR reads with MiXCR, one row per CDR3 protein. The data hold about 280,000 distinct CDR3 sequences, with about 85% observed a single time. Sequencing was done on a sample of CD8+ T cells from PBMCs. The receptors were gathered from a human donor with multiple sclerosis.

This clonotype was counted between two and nine times. The chain combines TRBV7-9 with TRBJ1-2, with 9 nucleotides matching TRBD1. Per germline, CDR1 SEHNR and CDR2 FQNEAQ (reference sequence). The CDR3 spans 14 residues. The V and J ends lost 1 base and 6 bases, in that order; junction bases with no gene match: 3. CDR3 nucleotides: TGTGCCAGCAGCTTAGGGGGACAGGGACATGGCTACACCTTC. Residues: CASSLGGQGHGYTF.

The CDR3: CAISPAGELFF. The CDR3 bases are TGTGCCATTTCACCTGCCGGGGAGCTGTTTTTT. V gene TRBV28 combines with J gene TRBJ2-2; no firm D call. V lost 10 bases to trimming and J lost 6 bases, with 9 bases between them. Germline CDR1 reads MDHEN; CDR2 reads SYDVKM. The CDR3 extends over 11 amino acids.

The J gene is TRBJ2-4, the V gene TRBV29-1, with D possibly being TRBD2 (5 bases). The V end was cut by 3 bases, the J end by 1 base, with 16 bases between. The CDR3 length is 16 residues. In germline, CDR1 is SQVTM, CDR2 ANQGSEA. The CDR3 DNA sequence: TGCAGCGTTGAGGGCCGGGAACGTGGGGCCAAAAACATTCAGTACTTC. Protein product: CSVEGRERGAKNIQYF.

The V and J genes are TRBV9 and TRBJ1-2; 7 nucleotides agree with TRBD1. V gave up 6 bases and J gave up 3 bases; unmatched junction bases: 5. The CDR3 runs to 13 residues. Germline CDR1 and CDR2: SGDLS and YYNGEE. The CDR3: CASNGGGYYGYTF. The CDR3, as DNA: TGTGCCAGCAACGGAGGGGGCTACTATGGCTACACCTTC.

This chain links TRBV9 with TRBJ2-1; TRBD1 agrees at 10 bases. This CDR3 spans 19 amino acids. The V and J ends lost 2 bases and 4 bases, in that order; junction bases with no gene match: 15. Germline-derived CDR1 and CDR2 are SGDLS and YYNGEE. The CDR3 nucleotides are TGTGCCAGCAGCGTCCGACAGGGGGCGGCTAGCGCCACATACAATGAGCAGTTCTTC. Translated: CASSVRQGAASATYNEQFF.

Only one count was recorded for this clonotype. The chain employs TRBV20-1 and TRBJ2-1; the D gene is possibly TRBD2 (6 bases). Germline-derived CDR1 and CDR2 are DFQATT and SNEGSKA (reference sequence). Trimming took 6 bases from V and 8 from J, leaving 17 bases between them. CDR3 length: 13 amino acids. This CDR3 reads CSAQAWEEDEQFF. The DNA of the CDR3 is TGCAGTGCGCAGGCGTGGGAGGAAGATGAGCAGTTCTTC.

The CDR3 sequence is CASSFSVTGRTEAFF. The CDR3 DNA is TGTGCCAGCAGCTTCTCGGTGACAGGGCGGACTGAAGCTTTCTTT. This chain uses TRBV7-9 with TRBJ1-1, with 7 nucleotides matching TRBD1. Trimming cost V 3 bases and J 5 bases; bases outside gene matches: 9. The CDR3 length is 15 residues. CDR1 is SEHNR and CDR2 is FQNEAQ in the germline V gene (reference sequence).

This clonotype was picked up a small number of times. The CDR3 loop is CASSLGSTGELFF. The DNA of the CDR3 is TGTGCCAGCAGTTTGGGCTCCACCGGGGAGCTGTTTTTT. The rearrangement links TRBV27 to TRBJ2-2; D unclear. V lost 3 bases and J 4 bases, leaving 6 bases between the germline ends. CDR1 is MNHEY, CDR2 SMNVEV, per germline (reference sequence). The CDR3 contains 13 residues.

The gene calls are TRBV25-1 and TRBJ2-1, with 13 nucleotides matching TRBD2. This CDR3 comprises 18 residues. Trimming took 1 base from V and 0 from J; bases not matched to a gene: 3. Germline V gives CDR1 MGHDK, CDR2 SYGVNS. CDR3 bases: TGTGCCAGCAGTGAATCGCGGACTAGCGGGAGCTCCTACAATGAGCAGTTCTTC. It encodes CASSESRTSGSSYNEQFF.

The chain has TRBV27 and TRBJ2-3; 8 bases are shared with TRBD2. J lost 4 bases, V lost 5 bases, and 8 bases had no gene match. Per the germline V gene, CDR1 is MNHEY and CDR2 is SMNVEV (reference sequence). CDR3 length: 15 amino acids. CDR3 DNA: TGTGCCAGCAGTCGAGCGGGAGATAGGTCAGATACGCAGTATTTT. It encodes CASSRAGDRSDTQYF.

V gene TRBV15 combines with J gene TRBJ1-3; D is undetermined. V was trimmed by 0 bases and J by 4 bases, leaving 7 bases between them. CDR1 is LNHNV and CDR2 is YYDKDF in the germline V gene (reference sequence). This CDR3 has 14 residues. The CDR3 coding sequence is TGTGCCACCAGCAGAGAGCGGGAGGGAAACACCATATATTTT. Its translation is CATSREREGNTIYF.

The chain is built from TRBV30 and TRBJ1-4, with 7 bases matching TRBD1. This CDR3 has 14 amino acids. CDR1 and CDR2 from the germline V gene are GTSNPN and SVGIG (reference sequence). After removal of 3 bases from V and 8 bases from J, the junction contained 9 bases not matched to a gene. CDR3: CAWSDPGTAEKLFF. The CDR3 DNA follows: TGTGCCTGGAGCGACCCCGGGACAGCCGAAAAACTGTTTTTT. The whole variable domain, remainder taken from reference TRBV30 and TRBJ1-4, is SQTIHQWPATLVQPVGSPLSLECTVEGTSNPNLYWYRQAAGRGLQLLFYSVGIGQISSEVPQNLSASRPQDRQFILSSKKLLLSDSGFYLCAWSDPGTAEKLFFGSGTQLSVL.

The genes are TRBV28 and TRBJ2-5; 9 nucleotides align to TRBD1. The V segment lost 6 bases and the J segment 9 bases; nucleotides outside the gene matches: 17. The CDR3 is 16 amino acids. Germline CDR1 reads MDHEN; CDR2 reads SYDVKM. Here the CDR3 DNA reads TGTGCCAGCAGCCCTACGACAGGGGGGGCCTCTGCGGCCCAGTACTTC. Encoded protein: CASSPTTGGASAAQYF.

This chain uses TRBV5-1 with TRBJ2-7; tentative D call: TRBD1 (6 bases). There are 13 residues in the CDR3. Germline V CDR1 and CDR2: SGHRS, YFSETQ. V lost 9 bases and J lost 0, with 13 bases in between. The CDR3 protein is CATSRGSSYEQYF. The CDR3, as DNA: TGCGCCACCTCGAGGGGGTCCTCCTACGAGCAGTACTTC.

This sequence joins TRBV27 and TRBJ1-2; no clear D. The germline V gene has CDR1 MNHEY and CDR2 SMNVEV (reference sequence). This CDR3 spans 13 amino acids. Trimming removed 6 bases from V and 8 bases from J, with 16 bases in between. CDR3 nucleotides: TGTGCCAGCAGCCTGTCGGGGAGGCAGGGCTACACCTTC. Encoded protein: CASSLSGRQGYTF.

The rearrangement links TRBV7-9 to TRBJ2-7, with 7 positions matching TRBD1. Germline lookup yields CDR1 SEHNR and CDR2 FQNEAQ (reference sequence). V trimming: 2 bases; J trimming: 0 bases; junction bases outside the gene matches: 7. This CDR3 is 16 amino acids long. CDR3 region: CASSLPGTVSSYEQYF. In nucleotides, the CDR3 is TGTGCCAGCAGCTTACCCGGGACAGTCAGCTCCTACGAGCAGTACTTC.

A few counts support this clonotype. The genes are TRBV6-1 and TRBJ2-2; no definite D call. The CDR3 is 14 residues long. Per germline, CDR1 MNHNS and CDR2 SASEGT. Trimming removed 5 bases from V and 4 bases from J, with 11 bases in between. The CDR3 is CASSFWMGTGELFF. CDR3 in DNA: TGTGCCAGCAGTTTTTGGATGGGCACCGGGGAGCTGTTTTTT.

In its sample, this clonotype was seen once. At one boundary the junction diverges from the germline segment, which might be a read error. This chain uses TRBV9 with TRBJ2-2; D could derive from TRBD1 or TRBD2 (5 bases each). Germline CDR1 is SGDLS and CDR2 is YYNGEE. The CDR3 sequence is 16 residues long. The CDR3 here is CTSSVEGSDLTGELFF. The CDR3 DNA is TGTACCAGCAGCGTAGAGGGGTCGGACCTCACCGGGGAGCTGTTTTTT.

This chain connects TRBV19 to TRBJ1-5; 9 bases match TRBD1. The CDR3 covers 15 residues. Looked up from germline, CDR1 is LNHDA and CDR2 is SQIVND (reference sequence). The V segment lost 3 bases and the J segment 6 bases; nucleotides outside the gene matches: 6. The CDR3 sequence is CASSMGQGWRQPQHF. CDR3 in DNA: TGTGCCAGTAGTATGGGACAGGGCTGGCGTCAGCCCCAGCATTTT.

The chain has TRBV4-1 and TRBJ2-7; 8 bases match TRBD1. There are 14 residues in the CDR3. V shed 3 bases, J shed 6 bases, and the junction held 7 bases outside the gene matches. CDR1 is MGHRA, CDR2 YSYEKL, per germline. The CDR3 DNA follows: TGCGCCAGCAGCCATCGAGCAGGGGGCGGCGAGCAGTACTTC. Its protein is CASSHRAGGGEQYF.

This chain links TRBV7-9 with TRBJ1-6; D is uncertain. This CDR3 is built from 13 residues. V was shortened by 0 bases and J by 10 bases, with 7 bases between the two germline ends. Looked up from germline, CDR1 is SEHNR and CDR2 is FQNEAQ (reference sequence). In DNA, the CDR3 is TGTGCCAGCAGCTTAGCTACACAATCACCCCTCCACTTT. It specifies CASSLATQSPLHF.

This clonotype was detected a few times. The genes are TRBV6-6 and TRBJ2-1; D unclear. The CDR3 loop spans 13 amino acids. CDR1 and CDR2 (germline): MNHNY, SVGAGI (reference sequence). Trimming stripped 3 bases from V and 10 bases from J, with 13 bases between. In nucleotides, the CDR3 is TGTGCCAGCAGTTATCAGGCCGAATGGGAGCAGTTCTTC. Translating it yields CASSYQAEWEQFF.

This clonotype was counted a single time. V gene TRBV20-1 combines with J gene TRBJ2-7, with TRBD2 identical over 7 bases. CDR3 size: 16 residues. Germline V CDR1 and CDR2: DFQATT, SNEGSKA (reference sequence). With V trimmed by 0 bases and J by 1 base, 9 bases remained unmatched. The CDR3, as DNA: TGCAGTGCTAGAGATTTTAGAGGGAGGGAGTCCTACGAGCAGTACTTC. This encodes CSARDFRGRESYEQYF.

The chain links TRBV2 to TRBJ2-3, with 7 positions matching TRBD2. The length of the CDR3 is 16 residues. CDR1 and CDR2 from the germline V gene are SNHLY and FYNNEI. J lost 0 bases, V lost 8 bases, and 11 bases had no gene match. DNA of the CDR3: TGTGCCAGCTCTTCTCCTAGCGGTGCTAGCACAGATACGCAGTATTTT. This codes for CASSSPSGASTDTQYF. Full variable domain (missing parts from reference TRBV2 and TRBJ2-3): EPEVTQTPSHQVTQMGQEVILRCVPISNHLYFYWYRQILGQKVEFLVSFYNNEISEKSEIFDDQFSVERPDGSNFTLKIRSTKLEDSAMYFCASSSPSGASTDTQYFGPGTRLTVL.

The gene calls are TRBV27 and TRBJ1-2; TRBD1 agrees at 7 bases. Trimming removed 6 bases from V and 4 bases from J; junction bases left unmatched: 8. CDR3 length equals 14 residues. Per germline, CDR1 MNHEY and CDR2 SMNVEV (reference sequence). This CDR3 reads CASRRDSPSYGYTF. CDR3 DNA: TGTGCCAGCAGGAGGGACAGCCCTAGCTATGGCTACACCTTC.

The chain has TRBV27 and TRBJ2-1; 16 nucleotides line up with TRBD2. V was clipped by 5 bases and J by 13 bases; unmatched bases: 8. The germline V gene encodes CDR1 MNHEY and CDR2 SMNVEV (reference sequence). This CDR3 has 15 amino acids. The chain's CDR3 is CASSLGTSGRAEQFF. The CDR3 bases are TGTGCCAGCAGTCTAGGGACTAGCGGGAGGGCGGAACAGTTCTTC.

This clonotype has only one observation. This chain links TRBV28 with TRBJ1-4; D unclear. Germline CDR1 reads MDHEN; CDR2 reads SYDVKM. CDR3 length: 15 amino acids. Trimming pared 5 bases from V and 4 bases from J, leaving 14 bases between. DNA for the CDR3: TGTGCCAGCAGTCCCCTAGGATCCAATAATGAAAAACTGTTTTTT. It encodes CASSPLGSNNEKLFF.

The rearrangement links TRBV5-6 to TRBJ2-1, with no clear D. The V gene lost 5 bases and the J gene lost 5 bases, with 17 bases spanning the gap. Germline loops: CDR1 SGHDT, CDR2 YYEEEE. The CDR3 loop spans 15 amino acids. As DNA, the CDR3 is TGTGCCAGCAGGATATATACCGGGTCCGACAATGAGCAGTTCTTC. It encodes CASRIYTGSDNEQFF.

The CDR3 DNA reads as TGTGCCAGCAGCCAGGCCCAGGAGGGTGAGCAGTTCTTC. It translates to CASSQAQEGEQFF. V gene TRBV4-2 combines with J gene TRBJ2-1; perhaps TRBD2 as D (6 bases). Germline values: CDR1 LGHNA, CDR2 YNFKEQ. V lost 3 bases, J lost 9 bases, and 12 bases lay in between. The CDR3 length is 13 residues.

This clonotype appeared a few times. V gene TRBV7-2 combines with J gene TRBJ2-5; 11 bases are shared with TRBD2. The CDR3 sequence is 18 residues long. J gave up 3 bases and V 0 bases, and 9 bases lay outside the gene matches. CDR1 and CDR2 (germline): SGHTA, FQGNSA. The CDR3 sequence: CASSLARGGSGREETQYF. The CDR3 nucleotides are TGTGCCAGCAGCTTAGCCCGTGGAGGTAGCGGGAGGGAAGAGACCCAGTACTTC.